A selection of T cell receptor beta chains follows, all from one sample in a study of beta chain features in type 1 diabetes. Sequencing used immunoSEQ multiplex PCR; TCRdb keeps in-frame clones, though not all of them. Of roughly 700,000 clones listed, around 15% are singletons. What was sequenced was naive CD4+ T cells from blood. These receptors originate from a man younger than 35 with type 1 diabetes. The CDR3 runs from the conserved cysteine through the conserved F or W. A D gene is named only where the DNA matches it firmly. Not all rows give a size; the values are once, few, many and, for expanded clones, a class.

D gene: NA
J gene: TRBJ1-1
CDR3 length: 11
clone size: few
V gene: TRBV25-1
CDR3 DNA: TGTGCCAGCAGTGAATTGGCAGAAGCTTTCTTT
CDR3 protein: CASSELAEAFF

D gene: NA
J gene: TRBJ2-7
CDR3 length: 15
clone size: NA
V gene: TRBV30
CDR3 DNA: TGTGCCTGGAGTGTACTAGACAGAAACTCCTACGAGCAGTACTTC
CDR3 protein: CAWSVLDRNSYEQYF

D gene: NA
J gene: TRBJ2-7
CDR3 length: 16
clone size: NA
V gene: TRBV7-9
CDR3 DNA: TGTGCCAGCAGCTTCGACCAGGCGCCCGGGGTCCACGAGCAGTACTTC
CDR3 protein: CASSFDQAPGVHEQYF

D gene: NA
J gene: TRBJ1-1
CDR3 length: 15
clone size: few
V gene: TRBV7-9
CDR3 DNA: TGTGCCAGCAGCCCCGAAGACATTTCTTCCACTGAAGCTTTCTTT
CDR3 protein: CASSPEDISSTEAFF

D gene: TRBD1
J gene: TRBJ1-5
CDR3 length: 12
clone size: once
V gene: TRBV7-8
CDR3 DNA: TGTGCCAGCAAGACAGGGGCCGGGGCCCAGCATTTT
CDR3 protein: CASKTGAGAQHF

D gene: NA
J gene: TRBJ1-1
CDR3 length: 14
clone size: NA
V gene: TRBV7-8
CDR3 DNA: TGTGCCAGCAGCTTAGCTGCGGGGGACACTGAAGCTTTCTTT
CDR3 protein: CASSLAAGDTEAFF

D gene: NA
J gene: TRBJ2-1
CDR3 length: 13
clone size: once
V gene: TRBV30
CDR3 DNA: TGTGCCGCCGCCGACCAACCCTACAATGAGCAGTTCTTC
CDR3 protein: CAAADQPYNEQFF

D gene: NA
J gene: TRBJ1-5
CDR3 length: 14
clone size: few
V gene: TRBV6-5
CDR3 DNA: TGTGCCAGCAGTTACTCTGGGTATAATCAGCCCCAGCATTTT
CDR3 protein: CASSYSGYNQPQHF

D gene: TRBD1
J gene: TRBJ2-7
CDR3 length: 15
clone size: few
V gene: TRBV29-1
CDR3 DNA: TGCAGCGTTGCATTTATCGGGACAGGGAGGGGCGAGCAGTACTTC
CDR3 protein: CSVAFIGTGRGEQYF

D gene: NA
J gene: TRBJ2-3
CDR3 length: 16
clone size: NA
V gene: TRBV7-9
CDR3 DNA: TGTGCCAGCAGCTTAGTGGAGAGGCTAGGCACAGATACGCAGTATTTT
CDR3 protein: CASSLVERLGTDTQYF

D gene: NA
J gene: TRBJ1-2
CDR3 length: 12
clone size: few
V gene: TRBV11-2
CDR3 DNA: TGTGCCAGCAGCCGCAGCGATTATGGCTACACCTTC
CDR3 protein: CASSRSDYGYTF

D gene: NA
J gene: TRBJ1-2
CDR3 length: 13
clone size: few
V gene: TRBV15
CDR3 DNA: TGTGCCACCAGCCCCGCGCGGAACTATGGCTACACCTTC
CDR3 protein: CATSPARNYGYTF

D gene: NA
J gene: TRBJ1-4
CDR3 length: 14
clone size: few
V gene: TRBV7-2
CDR3 DNA: TGTGCCAGCAGCTTGGTAGGGGGGACGGGAAAACTGTTTTTT
CDR3 protein: CASSLVGGTGKLFF

D gene: TRBD1
J gene: TRBJ2-1
CDR3 length: 11
clone size: few
V gene: TRBV20-1
CDR3 DNA: TGCAGTGCTAAGACAGGGGGCGCGCAGTTCTTC
CDR3 protein: CSAKTGGAQFF

D gene: NA
J gene: TRBJ2-5
CDR3 length: 12
clone size: NA
V gene: TRBV4-2
CDR3 DNA: TGTGCCAGCAGCCGGGGGCTGGAGACCCAGTACTTC
CDR3 protein: CASSRGLETQYF

D gene: NA
J gene: TRBJ1-3
CDR3 length: 11
clone size: few
V gene: TRBV30
CDR3 DNA: TGTGCCTGGCCTACAGGAAACACCATATATTTT
CDR3 protein: CAWPTGNTIYF

D gene: TRBD1
J gene: TRBJ2-7
CDR3 length: 15
clone size: few
V gene: TRBV28
CDR3 DNA: TGTGCCAGCAGTCTCTCCGGGACAGGGGCGTACGAGCAGTACTTC
CDR3 protein: CASSLSGTGAYEQYF

D gene: TRBD1
J gene: TRBJ2-7
CDR3 length: 14
clone size: NA
V gene: TRBV2
CDR3 DNA: TGTGCCAGCAGTGGGCAGGGGGTCTCCTACGAGCAGTACTTC
CDR3 protein: CASSGQGVSYEQYF

D gene: TRBD2
J gene: TRBJ2-7
CDR3 length: 18
clone size: few
V gene: TRBV4-1
CDR3 DNA: TGCGCCAGCAGCCAAGACTTACTAGCGGGGGGGAATCCCTACGAGCAGTACTTC
CDR3 protein: CASSQDLLAGGNPYEQYF

D gene: NA
J gene: TRBJ1-2
CDR3 length: 15
clone size: few
V gene: TRBV18
CDR3 DNA: TGTGCCAGCTCACCCTCGGCGGACGCTAACTATGGCTACACCTTC
CDR3 protein: CASSPSADANYGYTF

D gene: TRBD1
J gene: TRBJ2-5
CDR3 length: 18
clone size: NA
V gene: TRBV11-3
CDR3 DNA: TGTGCCAGCAGCTTATTCTTCGTTCCCGGGACAGGGAGGGAGACCCAGTACTTC
CDR3 protein: CASSLFFVPGTGRETQYF

D gene: TRBD1
J gene: TRBJ1-6
CDR3 length: 14
clone size: few
V gene: TRBV19
CDR3 DNA: TGTGCCAGTAGGACCGGGACAGGGGCTTCACCCCTCCACTTT
CDR3 protein: CASRTGTGASPLHF

D gene: NA
J gene: TRBJ2-3
CDR3 length: 17
clone size: few
V gene: TRBV2
CDR3 DNA: TGTGCCAGCAGTGAAGCGCTATTAGCGGTCGGCACAGATACGCAGTATTTT
CDR3 protein: CASSEALLAVGTDTQYF

D gene: NA
J gene: TRBJ2-5
CDR3 length: 17
clone size: few
V gene: TRBV7-9
CDR3 DNA: TGTGCCAGCAGCCCCCCGGACCTTAAGGTGCACCAAGAGACCCAGTACTTC
CDR3 protein: CASSPPDLKVHQETQYF

D gene: NA
J gene: TRBJ2-5
CDR3 length: 13
clone size: NA
V gene: TRBV2
CDR3 DNA: TGTGCCAGCGATGTTGAGCTCCAAGAGACCCAGTACTTC
CDR3 protein: CASDVELQETQYF

D gene: TRBD1
J gene: TRBJ2-7
CDR3 length: 15
clone size: few
V gene: TRBV11-2
CDR3 DNA: TGTGCCAGCAGCCGACCCGGGACAGTTACTTCGGAGCAGTACTTC
CDR3 protein: CASSRPGTVTSEQYF

D gene: NA
J gene: TRBJ2-2
CDR3 length: 14
clone size: NA
V gene: TRBV29-1
CDR3 DNA: TGCAGCGTTGTGGTCCAGGCGAACACCGGGGAGCTGTTTTTT
CDR3 protein: CSVVVQANTGELFF

D gene: NA
J gene: TRBJ1-5
CDR3 length: 14
clone size: few
V gene: TRBV18
CDR3 DNA: TGTGCCAGCTCACCACCAAGTAGCAATCAGCCCCAGCATTTT
CDR3 protein: CASSPPSSNQPQHF

D gene: NA
J gene: TRBJ1-6
CDR3 length: 13
clone size: few
V gene: TRBV5-1
CDR3 DNA: TGCGCCAGCAGCCCGGATAATAATTCACCCCTCCACTTT
CDR3 protein: CASSPDNNSPLHF

D gene: NA
J gene: TRBJ1-6
CDR3 length: 17
clone size: few
V gene: TRBV30
CDR3 DNA: TGTGCCTGGAGTGTACACAGGACAAGCTCCTATAATTCACCCCTCCACTTT
CDR3 protein: CAWSVHRTSSYNSPLHF

D gene: TRBD2
J gene: TRBJ2-3
CDR3 length: 14
clone size: few
V gene: TRBV29-1
CDR3 DNA: TGCAGCGCTCCGGGGCGGGGGGGCCCCGATACGCAGTATTTT
CDR3 protein: CSAPGRGGPDTQYF

D gene: TRBD1
J gene: TRBJ2-4
CDR3 length: 16
clone size: few
V gene: TRBV4-1
CDR3 DNA: TGCGCCAGCAGCCTTGACAGGGGGAAAGCCAAAAACATTCAGTACTTC
CDR3 protein: CASSLDRGKAKNIQYF

D gene: NA
J gene: TRBJ2-1
CDR3 length: 15
clone size: NA
V gene: TRBV28
CDR3 DNA: TGTGCCAGCAGTTCCCCGCAGGACTTCTTCAATGAGCAGTTCTTC
CDR3 protein: CASSSPQDFFNEQFF

D gene: NA
J gene: TRBJ1-2
CDR3 length: 14
clone size: few
V gene: TRBV7-9
CDR3 DNA: TGTGCCAGCAGCCCCGCAACAGGTCTGGCAGGCTACACCTTC
CDR3 protein: CASSPATGLAGYTF

D gene: NA
J gene: TRBJ2-7
CDR3 length: 15
clone size: NA
V gene: TRBV12-5
CDR3 DNA: TGTGCTAGTGCACTCCAGGTTGGGGTTTCCTACGAGCAGTACTTC
CDR3 protein: CASALQVGVSYEQYF

D gene: NA
J gene: TRBJ2-7
CDR3 length: 13
clone size: few
V gene: TRBV4-1
CDR3 DNA: TGCGCCAGCAGCCAAGCAGGAGGGGGCGAGCAGTACTTC
CDR3 protein: CASSQAGGGEQYF

D gene: NA
J gene: TRBJ2-6
CDR3 length: 15
clone size: NA
V gene: TRBV18
CDR3 DNA: TGTGCCAGCTCACCACGGGGTACCGGGGCCAACGTCCTGACTTTC
CDR3 protein: CASSPRGTGANVLTF

D gene: NA
J gene: TRBJ2-6
CDR3 length: 13
clone size: few
V gene: TRBV18
CDR3 DNA: TGTGCCAGCTCACCTTCTGGGGCCAACGTCCTGACTTTC
CDR3 protein: CASSPSGANVLTF

D gene: NA
J gene: TRBJ1-6
CDR3 length: 17
clone size: NA
V gene: TRBV28
CDR3 DNA: TGTGCCAGCAGTTTAAGGACGGAGAGCTCCTATAATTCACCCCTCCACTTT
CDR3 protein: CASSLRTESSYNSPLHF

D gene: NA
J gene: TRBJ2-7
CDR3 length: 14
clone size: NA
V gene: TRBV18
CDR3 DNA: TGTGCCAGCTCACAAGGCGGGGACCGCTACGAGCAGTACTTC
CDR3 protein: CASSQGGDRYEQYF

D gene: NA
J gene: TRBJ1-1
CDR3 length: 10
clone size: NA
V gene: TRBV11-3
CDR3 DNA: TGTGCCAGCAGCACCACTGAAGCTTTCTTT
CDR3 protein: CASSTTEAFF

D gene: NA
J gene: TRBJ1-1
CDR3 length: 14
clone size: few
V gene: TRBV5-1
CDR3 DNA: TGCGCCAGCAGCCCCCCGGACAGTCCCAGCGCAGCTTTCTTT
CDR3 protein: CASSPPDSPSAAFF

D gene: TRBD2
J gene: TRBJ2-5
CDR3 length: 13
clone size: many
V gene: TRBV30
CDR3 DNA: TGTGCCTGGAGTGCAGGGAGGGCAGAGACCCAGTACTTC
CDR3 protein: CAWSAGRAETQYF

D gene: TRBD1
J gene: TRBJ1-4
CDR3 length: 13
clone size: few
V gene: TRBV30
CDR3 DNA: TGTGCCTGGAGTGCCCACAGGGGTGAAAAACTGTTTTTT
CDR3 protein: CAWSAHRGEKLFF

D gene: NA
J gene: TRBJ1-1
CDR3 length: 15
clone size: few
V gene: TRBV6-1
CDR3 DNA: TGTGCCAGCATTCTCCTTGATTGGGGTGGCACTGAAGCTTTCTTT
CDR3 protein: CASILLDWGGTEAFF

D gene: NA
J gene: TRBJ1-1
CDR3 length: 13
clone size: few
V gene: TRBV7-9
CDR3 DNA: TGTGCCAGCAGCTTCGACAGGTACACTGAAGCTTTCTTT
CDR3 protein: CASSFDRYTEAFF

D gene: NA
J gene: TRBJ1-2
CDR3 length: 13
clone size: few
V gene: TRBV10-3
CDR3 DNA: TGTGCCATCAGGACAGAGAAGAACTATGGCTACACCTTC
CDR3 protein: CAIRTEKNYGYTF

D gene: NA
J gene: TRBJ1-4
CDR3 length: 14
clone size: NA
V gene: TRBV30
CDR3 DNA: TGTGCCTGGAATCTGCAGGGCTTTAATGAAAAACTGTTTTTT
CDR3 protein: CAWNLQGFNEKLFF

D gene: TRBD1
J gene: TRBJ1-1
CDR3 length: 15
clone size: NA
V gene: TRBV28
CDR3 DNA: TGTGCCAGCAGTCCTGCCGGGACAGGGAGCACTGAAGCTTTCTTT
CDR3 protein: CASSPAGTGSTEAFF

D gene: NA
J gene: TRBJ1-1
CDR3 length: 15
clone size: NA
V gene: TRBV21-1
CDR3 DNA: TGTGCCAGCAGCAAAAAGTGGGAGGAGAACACTGAAGCTTTCTTT
CDR3 protein: CASSKKWEENTEAFF

D gene: NA
J gene: TRBJ1-1
CDR3 length: 12
clone size: NA
V gene: TRBV29-1
CDR3 DNA: TGCAGCGTTGTGCGGGGCGGGACTGAAGCTTTCTTT
CDR3 protein: CSVVRGGTEAFF

D gene: TRBD1
J gene: TRBJ1-2
CDR3 length: 15
clone size: NA
V gene: TRBV2
CDR3 DNA: TGTGCCAGGATCGGTGAGGGACAGGGGGCTGGTGGCTACACCTTC
CDR3 protein: CARIGEGQGAGGYTF

D gene: NA
J gene: TRBJ1-2
CDR3 length: 18
clone size: NA
V gene: TRBV4-1
CDR3 DNA: TGCGCCAGCAGCCAAGAAGGGGGAGGGGCCGGGAAAAACTATGGCTACACCTTC
CDR3 protein: CASSQEGGGAGKNYGYTF

D gene: NA
J gene: TRBJ2-6
CDR3 length: 15
clone size: few
V gene: TRBV18
CDR3 DNA: TGTGCCAGCTCACTGGCGTTTCCTGGGGCCAACGTCCTGACTTTC
CDR3 protein: CASSLAFPGANVLTF

D gene: NA
J gene: TRBJ2-5
CDR3 length: 14
clone size: NA
V gene: TRBV18
CDR3 DNA: TGTGCCAGCTCACCACAGGGTCAGCAAGAGACCCAGTACTTC
CDR3 protein: CASSPQGQQETQYF

D gene: NA
J gene: TRBJ1-3
CDR3 length: 16
clone size: NA
V gene: TRBV25-1
CDR3 DNA: TGTGCCAGCAGCACTCAAGGCCCCAACTCTGGAAACACCATATATTTT
CDR3 protein: CASSTQGPNSGNTIYF